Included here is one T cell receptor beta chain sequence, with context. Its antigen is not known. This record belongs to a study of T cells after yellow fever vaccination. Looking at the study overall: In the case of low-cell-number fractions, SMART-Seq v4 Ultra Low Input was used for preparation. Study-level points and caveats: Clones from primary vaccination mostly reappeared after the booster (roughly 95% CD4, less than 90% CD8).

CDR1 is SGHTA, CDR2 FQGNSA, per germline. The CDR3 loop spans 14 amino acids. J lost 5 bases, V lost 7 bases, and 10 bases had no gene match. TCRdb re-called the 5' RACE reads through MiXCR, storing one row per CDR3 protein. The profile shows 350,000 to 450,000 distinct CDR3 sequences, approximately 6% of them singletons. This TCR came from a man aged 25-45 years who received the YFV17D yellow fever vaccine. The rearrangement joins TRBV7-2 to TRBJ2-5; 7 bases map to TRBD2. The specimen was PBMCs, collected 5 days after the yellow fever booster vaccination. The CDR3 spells CASMVGGSSETQYF. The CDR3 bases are TGTGCCAGCATGGTCGGCGGGAGTTCCGAGACCCAGTACTTC. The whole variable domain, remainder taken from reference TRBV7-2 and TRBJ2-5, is GAGVSQSPSNKVTEKGKDVELRCDPISGHTALYWYRQSLGQGLEFLIYFQGNSAPDKSGLPSDRFSAERTGGSVSTLTIQRTQQEDSAVYLCASMVGGSSETQYFGPGTRLLVL.